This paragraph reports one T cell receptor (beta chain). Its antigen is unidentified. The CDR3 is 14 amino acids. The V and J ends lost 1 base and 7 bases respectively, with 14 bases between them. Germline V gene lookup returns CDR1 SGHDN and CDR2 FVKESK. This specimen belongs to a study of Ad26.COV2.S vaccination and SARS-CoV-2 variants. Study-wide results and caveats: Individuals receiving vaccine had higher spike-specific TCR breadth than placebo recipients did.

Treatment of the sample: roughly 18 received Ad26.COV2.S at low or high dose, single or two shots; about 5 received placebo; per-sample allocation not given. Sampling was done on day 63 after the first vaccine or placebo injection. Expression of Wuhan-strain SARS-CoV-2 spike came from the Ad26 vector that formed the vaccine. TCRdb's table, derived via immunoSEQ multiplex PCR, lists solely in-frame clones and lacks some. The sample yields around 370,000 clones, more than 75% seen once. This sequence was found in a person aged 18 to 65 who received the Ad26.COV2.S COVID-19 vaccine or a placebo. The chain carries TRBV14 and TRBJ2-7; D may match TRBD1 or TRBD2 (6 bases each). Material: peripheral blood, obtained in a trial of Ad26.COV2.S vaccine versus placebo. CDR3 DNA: TGTGCCAGCAGCCAAGCCTGGGGGCGGGATGAGCAGTACTTC. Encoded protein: CASSQAWGRDEQYF.